This T cell receptor beta chain was retrieved from a study of vaccination and CD4 T cells after COVID-19. Germline V gene sequence: CDR1 SEHNR, CDR2 FQNEAQ (reference sequence). The CDR3 length is 17 residues. The V gene end was trimmed by 5 bases and the J gene end by 4 bases; junction bases not matched to a gene: 13. On this clonotype itself: Antigen: not known.

An Oncomine TCR Beta short-read assay was used to sequence the DNA from cultured CD4+ T cells. TCRdb called the PCR reads again in MiXCR, with one record for every CDR3 protein. The sample holds more than 13,000 distinct CDR3 sequences, roughly a quarter seen once. Treatment of the sample: approximately 11-day PBMC culture with coronavirus spike peptide pools or control peptides (ViraFEST assay). After being plated at some 2 million per well, PBMCs were cultured with approximately 9.4 IU/ml IL-2 and about 10 ug/ml peptide pools. This sequence was found in a human donor who had recovered from COVID-19. The rearrangement uses TRBV7-9 and TRBJ1-4, with 7 bases fitting TRBD1. This specimen was CD4+ T cells from blood, cultured in vitro, taken after SARS-CoV-2 vaccination. Here the CDR3 reads CASSRETGSQVNEKLFF. The CDR3 DNA is TGTGCCAGCAGCCGAGAGACAGGGAGTCAAGTTAATGAAAAACTGTTTTTT.